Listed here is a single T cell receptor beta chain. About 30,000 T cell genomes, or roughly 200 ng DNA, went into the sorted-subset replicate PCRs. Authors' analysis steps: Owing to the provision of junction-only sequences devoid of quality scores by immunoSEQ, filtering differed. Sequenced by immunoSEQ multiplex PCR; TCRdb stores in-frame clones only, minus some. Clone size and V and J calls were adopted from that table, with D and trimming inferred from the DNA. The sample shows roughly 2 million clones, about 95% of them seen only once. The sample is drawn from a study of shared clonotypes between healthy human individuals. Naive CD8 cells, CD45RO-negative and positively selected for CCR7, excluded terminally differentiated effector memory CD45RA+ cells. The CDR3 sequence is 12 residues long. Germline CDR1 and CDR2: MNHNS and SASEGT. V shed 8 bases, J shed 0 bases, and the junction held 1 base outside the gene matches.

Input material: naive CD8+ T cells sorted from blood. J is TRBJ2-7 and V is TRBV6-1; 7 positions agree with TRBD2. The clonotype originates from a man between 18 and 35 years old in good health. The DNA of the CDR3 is TGTGCCAGCGCGGGAGACTCCTACGAGCAGTACTTC. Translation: CASAGDSYEQYF.